This T cell receptor (beta chain) was sequenced during a study of T-cell reconstitution after alpha-beta-depleted transplantation in children. Unique molecular identifiers featured in how the TCRbeta library was prepared. In TCRdb, the PCR reads were re-called with MiXCR into one record per CDR3 protein. The table includes around 380,000 distinct CDR3 sequences, approximately 11% detected once. The CDR3 has 14 amino acids. J gave up 6 bases and V 7 bases, and 6 bases lay outside the gene matches. Germline CDR1 is MNHEY and CDR2 is SMNVEV (reference sequence). Material: PBMCs from the stem cell graft donor, obtained from the stem cell graft. The origin of this receptor is a human donor who donated a stem cell graft to a child with acute myeloid leukemia. V usage is TRBV27 and J usage is TRBJ2-2, with 9 bases matching TRBD2. DNA of the CDR3: TGTGCCAGCAACCTAGCGGGACGGGCCGGGGAGCTGTTTTTT. Amino acid sequence: CASNLAGRAGELFF.